The 10 T cell receptor beta chains reported below all come from one sample, sequenced in a study of neurological immune-mediated disorders. One entry per CDR3 protein, called by TCRdb with MiXCR from the 5' RACE reads. The data show 70,000 or so distinct CDR3 sequences, with around 5.5% seen just once and over 2.5% held by the top ten. Sequences were obtained from PBMCs. These receptor sequences come from a woman aged 25 to 39 with multiple sclerosis.

This clonotype has ten or more counts. The chain carries TRBV7-9 and TRBJ2-5; the D gene is possibly TRBD1 (6 bases). This CDR3 contains 12 residues. V was cut by 5 bases and J by 4 bases, with 8 bases left in between. Germline CDR1 is SEHNR and CDR2 is FQNEAQ (reference sequence). The CDR3 region has the DNA TGTGCCAGCAGCGTACAGGGAGAGACCCAGTACTTC. It encodes CASSVQGETQYF.

This chain joins TRBV5-6 and TRBJ1-1; 7 bases are shared with TRBD1. This CDR3 is built from 15 residues. Trimming took 4 bases from V and 0 from J; bases not matched to a gene: 6. Per the germline V gene, CDR1 is SGHDT and CDR2 is YYEEEE. The CDR3 here is CASSADRKMNTEAFF. The CDR3 DNA reads TGTGCCAGCAGCGCGGACAGGAAAATGAACACTGAAGCTTTCTTT. The full variable domain, its missing parts supplied by reference TRBV5-6 and TRBJ1-1, is DAGVTQSPTHLIKTRGQQVTLRCSPKSGHDTVSWYQQALGQGPQFIFQYYEEEERQRGNFPDRFSGHQFPNYSSELNVNALLLGDSALYLCASSADRKMNTEAFFGQGTRLTVV.

This clonotype has ten or more counts. The chain recombines TRBV20-1 with TRBJ2-1; D is ambiguous. Germline V gives CDR1 DFQATT, CDR2 SNEGSKA (reference sequence). Trimming stripped 3 bases from V and 3 bases from J, with 9 bases between. This CDR3 region has 13 residues. The CDR3 DNA sequence: TGCAGTGCTAGGGATGCTCTCTACAATGAGCAGTTCTTC. Amino acid sequence: CSARDALYNEQFF.

The rearrangement joins TRBV27 to TRBJ2-5; the match to TRBD2 covers 8 bases. CDR1 is MNHEY, CDR2 SMNVEV, per germline (reference sequence). The V segment lost 4 bases and the J segment 4 bases; nucleotides outside the gene matches: 8. CDR3 length: 15 amino acids. The CDR3 loop reads CASSYGGAVGETQYF. The DNA of the CDR3 is TGTGCCAGCAGTTACGGGGGGGCGGTAGGAGAGACCCAGTACTTC.

At least ten counts were recorded for this clonotype. J is TRBJ1-1 and V is TRBV29-1; TRBD1 is a possible D gene (5 bases). V dropped 3 bases and J dropped 5 bases, with 16 bases sitting between them. The CDR3 has 14 residues. CDR1 is SQVTM and CDR2 is ANQGSEA in the germline V gene. CDR3 nucleotide sequence: TGCAGCGTTGAGGGAGGGGCCACGAGGACTGAAGCTTTCTTT. Its translation: CSVEGGATRTEAFF. The full variable domain, with the rest looked up from reference TRBV29-1 and TRBJ1-1, is SAVISQKPSRDICQRGTSLTIQCQVDSQVTMMFWYRQQPGQSLTLIATANQGSEATYESGFVIDKFPISRPNLTFSTLTVSNMSPEDSSIYLCSVEGGATRTEAFFGQGTRLTVV.

This clonotype was seen repeatedly, ten times or more. The rearrangement joins TRBV12-3 or TRBV12-4 to TRBJ2-2; 9 bases fit TRBD1. The CDR3 has 15 amino acids. The V segment lost 6 bases and the J segment 0 bases; nucleotides outside the gene matches: 2. The CDR3 protein is CASRRQGANTGELFF. The DNA of the CDR3 is TGTGCCAGCAGGAGACAGGGGGCGAACACCGGGGAGCTGTTTTTT.

This clonotype was seen only a few times. The rearrangement uses TRBV4-1 and TRBJ2-1; D may be TRBD2 (5 bases). Germline CDR1 reads MGHRA; CDR2 reads YSYEKL. CDR3 length: 19 residues. The V end was cut by 2 bases, the J end by 6 bases, with 26 bases between. CDR3 nucleotide sequence: TGCGCCAGCAGCCAATGGTCCCTGGGTAATGGAGGAACTAGCAATGAGCAGTTCTTC. Protein sequence: CASSQWSLGNGGTSNEQFF.

This clonotype was observed a handful of times. The V and J genes are TRBV27 and TRBJ2-7; D is undetermined. The CDR3 consists of 13 residues. Trimming stripped 3 bases from V and 6 bases from J, with 12 bases between. Germline lookup yields CDR1 MNHEY and CDR2 SMNVEV (reference sequence). DNA for the CDR3: TGTGCCAGCAGTTTGGCATGGGCGGCCGAGCAGTACTTC. Residues: CASSLAWAAEQYF.

This clonotype was found many times. The gene calls are TRBV5-1 and TRBJ1-5, with TRBD1 matching over 7 bases. This CDR3 spans 17 amino acids. The V gene's germline CDR1 is SGHRS and CDR2 YFSETQ. V was clipped by 0 bases and J by 0 bases; unmatched bases: 6. The CDR3 loop reads CASSLGAGGNSNQPQHF. The DNA of the CDR3 is TGCGCCAGCAGCTTGGGTGCAGGGGGAAATAGCAATCAGCCCCAGCATTTT.

This clonotype was recorded at least ten times. This rearrangement joins TRBV12-3 or TRBV12-4 to TRBJ2-7; 7 nucleotides match TRBD1. V lost 6 bases, J lost 5 bases, and 7 bases stayed unmatched. CDR3 length equals 13 residues. The CDR3 DNA follows: TGTGCCAGCAGCACCGACAGGGCTCACGAGCAGTACTTC. It is translated as CASSTDRAHEQYF.